This T cell receptor (beta chain) was found in a study of blood T cell repertoires in COVID-19. Study-wide background: The United States, Italy and Spain were the sources of the acute and convalescent COVID-19 samples. The cDNA or gDNA used as material had been derived from T cells, B-cell-depleted T cells, or PBMCs.

Unmatched junction bases numbered 13, after V lost 5 bases and J lost 5 bases. The V gene's germline CDR1 is SQVTM and CDR2 ANQGSEA. The CDR3 is 15 residues long. In the original processing: Estimated nucleated cell counts came from reference gene primer amplification. Here immunoSEQ multiplex PCR was the method, and the copy in TCRdb shows in-frame clones only, minus some. The DNA was the basis for D and trimming; V, J and clone size are from that table. The data contain 140,000 to 150,000 clones, around 82% of them singletons. The TCR was taken from a human donor with acute or convalescent COVID-19. The donor label of this sample is uncertain. Sequences were obtained from peripheral blood. V gene TRBV29-1 combines with J gene TRBJ1-1; 8 nucleotides match TRBD1. DNA of the CDR3: TGCAGCGTTAACGTCGGCAGGGGGCGAGGTACTGAAGCTTTCTTT. It is translated as CSVNVGRGRGTEAFF.